The 13 T cell receptor beta chains in this list originate from one sample, sequenced in a study of T cell responses to AZD1222 COVID-19 vaccine. The repertoire was sequenced with immunoSEQ multiplex PCR; TCRdb's copy has only in-frame clones and lacks some. The sample shows 140,000 to 150,000 clones, about 93% of them seen only once. Source: peripheral blood, taken on day 0 of AZD1222 vaccination. These TCRs come from an adult in good health.

The chain employs TRBV5-1 and TRBJ1-6; no reliable D call. Trimming pared 4 bases from V and 8 bases from J, leaving 13 bases between. The CDR3 contains 14 residues. Germline lookup yields CDR1 SGHRS and CDR2 YFSETQ. The CDR3 DNA reads TGCGCCAGCAGCCACGGGAGCTCCGATTCACCCCTCCACTTT. Residues: CASSHGSSDSPLHF.

This chain connects TRBV6-1 to TRBJ1-1, with a tentative D call TRBD1 (6 bases). Trimming removed 2 bases at V and 4 bases at J, with 8 bases between. Germline CDR1 is MNHNS and CDR2 is SASEGT. This CDR3 region has 13 residues. CDR3 DNA sequence: TGTGCCAGCAGTGAAAGCAGGGGCACTGAAGCTTTCTTT. Its translation: CASSESRGTEAFF.

The chain has TRBV24-1 and TRBJ1-1; D is perhaps TRBD1 (6 bases). Trimming cost V 6 bases and J 4 bases, with 14 bases left between them. This CDR3 is built from 14 residues. CDR1 and CDR2 from the germline V gene are KGHDR and SFDVKD. CDR3 amino acids: CATSKCGQLTEAFF. DNA of the CDR3: TGTGCCACCAGTAAATGTGGACAGCTCACTGAAGCTTTCTTT.

The chain couples TRBV12-3 or TRBV12-4 to TRBJ1-2, with D perhaps TRBD1 (5 bases). V was clipped by 8 bases and J by 2 bases, with 12 bases between them. This CDR3 contains 13 residues. The CDR3 sequence: CASGSRQNYGYTF. The CDR3, as DNA: TGTGCCAGCGGAAGTCGACAGAACTATGGCTACACCTTC.

The chain recombines TRBV30 with TRBJ2-5, with a tentative D call TRBD2 (5 bases). With 1 base removed from V and 0 bases from J, the gap between germline ends came to 12 bases. The CDR3 is 15 amino acids. From germline, CDR1 is GTSNPN and CDR2 SVGIG (reference sequence). The CDR3 protein is CAWSAPLAYQETQYF. For the CDR3, the DNA is TGTGCCTGGAGTGCCCCCCTAGCTTACCAAGAGACCCAGTACTTC.

The gene calls are TRBV27 and TRBJ2-1; D call uncertain. CDR1 MNHEY and CDR2 SMNVEV come from the germline V gene (reference sequence). CDR3 size: 17 residues. Trimming shortened V by 3 bases and J by 4 bases, and 19 bases separated the two germline ends. The DNA for the CDR3 is TGTGCCAGCAGTTTGGTCATTGTCGGACGACGGTACAATGAGCAGTTCTTC. Its protein product is CASSLVIVGRRYNEQFF.

The genes are TRBV5-4 and TRBJ2-7; tentatively, D is TRBD1 (6 bases). This CDR3 has 14 residues. Germline CDR1 SGHNT, CDR2 YYREEE (reference sequence). Deletions cut 1 base from V and 5 bases from J, with 13 bases between. The CDR3 is CASSLSQGSHEQYF. For the CDR3, the DNA is TGTGCCAGCAGCTTGAGCCAGGGGAGTCACGAGCAGTACTTC.

Remarks on this clone: A read error may account for a junction end that differs from germline. The V and J genes are TRBV25-1 and TRBJ1-5; no definite D call. In germline, CDR1 is MGHDK, CDR2 SYGVNS. The CDR3 covers 12 residues. CDR3 sequence (DNA): TGTGCCAGCAGGGTTGGGGATCAGGCCCAGCATTTT. Its translation: CASRVGDQAQHF.

This rearrangement joins TRBV27 to TRBJ2-3; D call uncertain. CDR3 size: 15 residues. V gave up 11 bases and J gave up 1 base, with 19 bases separating them. The V gene's germline CDR1 is MNHEY and CDR2 SMNVEV (reference sequence). CDR3 nucleotide sequence: TGTGCCCAACCCACGACCGGGCAGCGCACAGATACGCAGTATTTT. It specifies CAQPTTGQRTDTQYF.

V is TRBV18 and J is TRBJ2-2; D unresolved. V lost 6 bases, J lost 3 bases, and 11 bases lay in between. Germline CDR1 reads KGHSH; CDR2 reads LQKENI. The CDR3 loop spans 14 amino acids. The CDR3 reads CASSPFADTGELFF. The CDR3 region has the DNA TGTGCCAGCTCTCCCTTCGCGGACACCGGGGAGCTGTTTTTT. The entire variable domain, with the rest obtained from reference TRBV18 and TRBJ2-2, is as follows: NAGVMQNPRHLVRRRGQEARLRCSPMKGHSHVYWYRQLPEEGLKFMVYLQKENIIDESGMPKERFSAEFPKEGPSILRIQQVVRGDSAAYFCASSPFADTGELFFGEGSRLTVL.

The rearrangement uses TRBV6-5 and TRBJ1-2; TRBD1 is a possible D gene (6 bases). This CDR3 comprises 15 residues. Per the germline V gene, CDR1 is MNHEY and CDR2 is SVGAGI. The V end lost 6 bases, the J end lost 7 bases, and 21 bases lay between the germline ends. The CDR3: CASSLQQGSVGGYTF. CDR3 bases: TGTGCCAGCAGCCTACAACAGGGATCTGTCGGTGGCTACACCTTC.

The chain combines TRBV19 with TRBJ1-5; D uncertain. V shed 4 bases and J shed 4 bases, with 5 bases lying between them. Germline V CDR1 and CDR2: LNHDA, SQIVND (reference sequence). This CDR3 has 12 residues. The CDR3 nucleotides are TGTGCCAGTAGTACCGTTAATCAGCCCCAGCATTTT. Translating gives CASSTVNQPQHF.

V usage is TRBV6-5 and J usage is TRBJ1-1; possible D gene TRBD1, 6 bases. V was pared by 4 bases and J by 1 base, with 10 bases between. CDR3 length: 14 residues. CDR1 and CDR2 (germline): MNHEY, SVGAGI. The CDR3 region is CASSWSGANTEAFF. CDR3 in DNA: TGTGCCAGCAGTTGGTCGGGGGCGAACACTGAAGCTTTCTTT.